Below are 21 T cell receptor beta chains sequenced from a single sample in a study of Graves' ophthalmopathy and Graves' hyperthyroidism. Amplification targeted the TCR beta CDR3 regions, with RNA transcripts as the source material. HTBI-primed RT-PCR formed the first round, and a multiplex PCR formed the second. TCRdb re-called the multiplex PCR reads with MiXCR, one entry per CDR3 protein. In the table there are roughly 1.1 million distinct CDR3 sequences, about two fifths of which are singletons. The specimen was peripheral blood or thyroid tissue (not recorded which). Every receptor here comes from an adult man with Graves' hyperthyroidism.

This clonotype was found a few times. The rearrangement uses TRBV12-3 or TRBV12-4 and TRBJ1-4; 9 bases agree with TRBD1. V was pared by 6 bases and J by 11 bases, with 4 bases of the junction left unmatched. The length of the CDR3 is 12 residues. CDR3 residues: CASSLGTGKLFF. The CDR3 DNA reads as TGTGCCAGCAGCCTTGGGACAGGGAAACTGTTTTTT.

Turning to this clonotype: A clone one base away is much larger, so this may be a read error. J is TRBJ2-7 and V is TRBV19; D call uncertain. The CDR3 contains 13 residues. The germline CDR1 and CDR2 sequences are LNHDA and SQIVND (reference sequence). Trimming took off 5 bases at V and 6 bases at J, with 14 bases between the two ends. The chain's CDR3 is CASSVSDRLEQYF. As DNA, the CDR3 is TGTGCCAGTAGTGTATCGGACCGCCTCGAGCAGTACTTC.

This chain links TRBV15 with TRBJ1-4, with TRBD1 matching over 7 bases. Per germline, CDR1 LNHNV and CDR2 YYDKDF (reference sequence). This CDR3 spans 14 amino acids. Germline trimming cut 3 bases from V and 6 bases from J; bases unmatched to any gene: 4. The CDR3 DNA reads TGTGCCACCAGCAGCGTAGGGACAGATGAAAAACTGTTTTTT. It yields the protein CATSSVGTDEKLFF.

With respect to this clonotype: This sequence may be a read error, since a much larger clone differs from it by one base. The chain combines TRBV29-1 with TRBJ2-2; 8 nucleotides align to TRBD1. The CDR3 length is 14 residues. CDR1 and CDR2 from the germline V gene are SQVTM and ANQGSEA. Germline trimming cut 2 bases from V and 3 bases from J; bases unmatched to any gene: 2. The CDR3 coding sequence is TGCAGCGTTGAACTGGGACAGGACACCGGGGAGCTGTTTTTT. Its translation is CSVELGQDTGELFF.

V and J are TRBV2 and TRBJ1-2; no clear D gene. The CDR3 covers 15 residues. With 3 bases removed from V and 2 bases from J, the gap between germline ends came to 13 bases. CDR1 and CDR2 from the germline V gene are SNHLY and FYNNEI. The CDR3 reads CASSESRVSNYGYTF. In nucleotides, the CDR3 is TGTGCCAGCAGTGAGTCGAGGGTCTCCAACTATGGCTACACCTTC. Filled out from reference TRBV2 and TRBJ1-2, the complete variable domain reads EPEVTQTPSHQVTQMGQEVILRCVPISNHLYFYWYRQILGQKVEFLVSFYNNEISEKSEIFDDQFSVERPDGSNFTLKIRSTKLEDSAMYFCASSESRVSNYGYTFGSGTRLTVV.

This clonotype was recorded once. This chain joins TRBV7-2 and TRBJ2-7; possible D gene TRBD1, 5 bases. CDR1 is SGHTA and CDR2 is FQGNSA in the germline V gene. Between the trimmed V and J ends, which lost 8 bases and 3 bases, there was a span of 17 bases. The CDR3 is made up of 14 amino acids. The CDR3 nucleotides read TGTGCCAGCTCACCTATGGACACAAACTACGAGCAGTACTTC. This gives the protein CASSPMDTNYEQYF.

As for this clonotype: This may come from a read error, since a much larger clone is one base off. The V and J genes are TRBV5-1 and TRBJ1-1; D remains unclear. The CDR3 has 13 residues. CDR1 is SGHRS and CDR2 is YFSETQ in the germline V gene. Deletions cut 6 bases from V and 7 bases from J, with 16 bases between. Here the CDR3 reads CASNPGMRNEAFF. CDR3 DNA: TGCGCCAGCAACCCAGGTATGCGTAATGAAGCTTTCTTT.

With regard to this clonotype: Just one base apart from a much larger clone, this may be a read error. The chain carries TRBV20-1 and TRBJ1-5; weak D call: TRBD1 (6 bases). Trimming removed 1 base at V and 2 bases at J, with 12 bases between. CDR1 and CDR2 (germline): DFQATT, SNEGSKA (reference sequence). The CDR3 is made up of 15 amino acids. The CDR3, as DNA: TGCAGTGCTAGAGGTCGGGGGGCCGGCAATCAGCCCCAGCATTTT. Protein: CSARGRGAGNQPQHF.

This clonotype was counted ten times or more. The chain carries TRBV19 and TRBJ2-2; D remains ambiguous. The CDR3 runs to 13 residues. V was cut by 3 bases and J by 6 bases, with 8 bases left in between. Looked up from germline, CDR1 is LNHDA and CDR2 is SQIVND (reference sequence). The CDR3 DNA reads TGTGCCAGTAGTATTGAGTTTCCCGGGGAGCTGTTTTTT. Amino acids: CASSIEFPGELFF. The whole variable domain, remainder taken from reference TRBV19 and TRBJ2-2, is DGGITQSPKYLFRKEGQNVTLSCEQNLNHDAMYWYRQDPGQGLRLIYYSQIVNDFQKGDIAEGYSVSREKKESFPLTVTSAQKNPTAFYLCASSIEFPGELFFGEGSRLTVL.

To note about this clonotype: A single base separates this from a much larger clone, so it may be a read error. The chain carries TRBV10-3 and TRBJ1-1; maybe TRBD1 (5 bases). Per the germline V gene, CDR1 is ENHRY and CDR2 is SYGVKD. V was shortened by 6 bases and J by 4 bases, with 12 bases between the two germline ends. The CDR3 spans 13 residues. The CDR3 nucleotides read TGTGCCATCAGACTGGACATGCCCACTGAAGCTTTCTTT. It is translated as CAIRLDMPTEAFF.

The chain links TRBV30 to TRBJ1-1; possibly TRBD1 for D (6 bases). V gave up 4 bases and J gave up 11 bases, with 17 bases separating them. CDR1 is GTSNPN, CDR2 SVGIG, per germline (reference sequence). The length of the CDR3 is 12 residues. The CDR3 DNA follows: TGTGCCTGGAACTCAGACAGGTGGCAGGCTTTCTTT. Its protein is CAWNSDRWQAFF. Supplemented by reference TRBV30 and TRBJ1-1, the full variable domain reads SQTIHQWPATLVQPVGSPLSLECTVEGTSNPNLYWYRQAAGRGLQLLFYSVGIGQISSEVPQNLSASRPQDRQFILSSKKLLLSDSGFYLCAWNSDRWQAFFGQGTRLTVV.

The table lists this clonotype with a few counts. The CDR3, as DNA: TGTGCCATCAGTCAATCGCTGGTCCCAACTAATGAAAAACTGTTTTTT. Protein product: CAISQSLVPTNEKLFF. The V gene is TRBV10-3, the J gene TRBJ1-4; D gene unclear. Germline-derived CDR1 and CDR2 are ENHRY and SYGVKD. V was pared by 5 bases and J by 0 bases, with 13 bases between. The CDR3 runs 16 residues.

V usage is TRBV10-3 and J usage is TRBJ2-7; D gene ambiguous. The germline V and J ends were trimmed by 10 bases and 0 bases, with 25 bases remaining between them. The CDR3 loop spans 17 amino acids. Germline CDR1 is ENHRY and CDR2 is SYGVKD. Here the CDR3 DNA reads TGTGCCAGCAGCCAAGATTTGGGCAACCCACCCTCCTACGAGCAGTACTTC. The encoded protein is CASSQDLGNPPSYEQYF.

V and J are TRBV12-3 or TRBV12-4 and TRBJ2-5, with D perhaps matching TRBD1 (6 bases). Trimming removed 5 bases at V and 2 bases at J, with 24 bases between. The CDR3 is made up of 18 amino acids. DNA for the CDR3: TGTGCCAGCAGTCCACTACCGATGGGGACAAACGTACAAGAGACCCAGTACTTC. Translating gives CASSPLPMGTNVQETQYF.

In its sample, this clonotype was seen a few times. The chain combines TRBV9 with TRBJ2-2; D is possibly TRBD1 or TRBD2 (5 bases each). CDR1 and CDR2 from the germline V gene are SGDLS and YYNGEE. V lost 3 bases to trimming and J lost 1 base, with 13 bases between them. This CDR3 is 16 amino acids long. This CDR3 reads CASSGVEGLNTGELFF. In DNA form, the CDR3 reads TGTGCCAGCAGCGGAGTAGAGGGGCTGAACACCGGGGAGCTGTTTTTT.

The J gene is TRBJ2-5, the V gene TRBV12-3 or TRBV12-4; 13 bases match TRBD2. The CDR3 length is 16 residues. Losses at the gene ends were 5 bases for V and 2 bases for J; bases not matched to a gene: 5. The CDR3 spells CASSERTSGGQETQYF. In nucleotides, the CDR3 is TGTGCCAGCAGTGAAAGGACTAGCGGGGGTCAAGAGACCCAGTACTTC.

The gene calls are TRBV29-1 and TRBJ2-3, with a tentative D call TRBD2 (6 bases). Trimming stripped 0 bases from V and 6 bases from J, with 19 bases between. The germline V gene has CDR1 SQVTM and CDR2 ANQGSEA. This CDR3 has 16 amino acids. The CDR3 protein is CSVEDRDLEEFDTQYF. CDR3 DNA sequence: TGCAGCGTTGAAGATCGGGACTTGGAGGAGTTTGATACGCAGTATTTT.

As to this clonotype: Germline and junction disagree at one end, which may indicate a read error. This chain joins TRBV25-1 and TRBJ1-2, with D possibly being TRBD1 (5 bases). This CDR3 contains 14 residues. Per germline, CDR1 MGHDK and CDR2 SYGVNS. The CDR3 loop reads CASSLRQRNYGDTF. The DNA of the CDR3 is TGTGCCAGCAGTTTAAGACAGCGCAACTATGGCGACACCTTC.

The chain joins TRBV5-4 to TRBJ2-2; tentatively, D is TRBD1 (5 bases). V was shortened by 1 base and J by 4 bases, with 14 bases between the two germline ends. Germline V gene sequence: CDR1 SGHNT, CDR2 YYREEE (reference sequence). This CDR3 has 16 residues. CDR3: CASSLPPGMATGELFF. The CDR3 DNA follows: TGTGCCAGCAGCTTGCCCCCAGGGATGGCCACCGGGGAGCTGTTTTTT.

A few counts support this clonotype. The J gene is TRBJ2-2, the V gene TRBV20-1; D call uncertain. CDR1 is DFQATT and CDR2 is SNEGSKA in the germline V gene (reference sequence). V lost 1 base to trimming and J lost 8 bases, with 2 bases between them. The CDR3 consists of 10 residues. The CDR3: CSARGGELFF. CDR3 in DNA: TGCAGTGCTAGAGGGGGGGAGCTGTTTTTT.

This clonotype was counted many times. The J gene is TRBJ1-1, the V gene TRBV4-2; D might be TRBD1 (5 bases). The ends were cut back, 2 bases at V and 3 bases at J, with 10 bases in the middle. Germline loops: CDR1 LGHNA, CDR2 YNFKEQ. The CDR3 covers 14 residues. The CDR3 sequence is CASSQRRQHTEAFF. CDR3 DNA: TGTGCCAGCAGCCAACGGAGACAGCACACTGAAGCTTTCTTT.